Below, one T cell receptor (beta chain) is given with its context. Its antigen is not identified. About 0.5 to 1 ug RNA was reverse transcribed with random hexamers. TCRdb ran MiXCR on the immunoSEQ multiplex PCR reads and lists one entry per CDR3 protein. This sample carries about 130,000 distinct CDR3 sequences, around 94% of them seen once, and the ten largest clones take less than 0.25%. Germline CDR1 reads SGDLS; CDR2 reads YYNGEE. Trimming took 4 bases from V and 5 from J, leaving 18 bases between them. The CDR3 contains 15 residues. These data originate in a study of CD8 T cells in Susac syndrome. Study conclusions and caveats: Susac syndrome CD8+ repertoires were clonally expanded, most strongly in CD8+ TEMRA cells.

Sequencing was carried out using CD8+ T cells from PBMCs. This chain links TRBV9 with TRBJ1-2, with D hard to call. This sequence was found in a human donor with Susac syndrome. CDR3 bases: TGTGCCAGCAGCCCCAGCCGGGGTCTGGGGTATGGCTACACCTTC. This encodes CASSPSRGLGYGYTF.